The 23 T cell receptor beta chains presented below share a single source sample, sequenced in a study of blood T cell repertoires in COVID-19. Libraries were prepared by immunoSEQ multiplex PCR; TCRdb keeps only in-frame clonotypes and omits some of them. The table shows a few hundred thousand clones, with about 86% occurring only once. Specimen: peripheral blood. Receptors originate from a person between 65 and 80 years old with COVID-19, enrolled during active disease.

The V gene is TRBV7-2, the J gene TRBJ2-5, with TRBD1 as a possible D gene (7 bases). The V gene lost 4 bases and the J gene lost 5 bases, with 14 bases spanning the gap. The CDR3 is made up of 14 amino acids. The germline gives CDR1 SGHTA, CDR2 FQGNSA. CDR3: CASSSGTAGETQYF. The CDR3 DNA is TGTGCCAGCAGCTCTGGGACAGCGGGCGAGACCCAGTACTTC.

This clone was found a few times. The CDR3 loop reads CASSPGSGTNYGYTF. In nucleotides, the CDR3 is TGTGCCAGCAGTCCAGGGAGCGGGACCAACTATGGCTACACCTTC. The chain joins TRBV6-2 or TRBV6-3 to TRBJ1-2; TRBD1 might be the D (5 bases). Germline V gives CDR1 MNHEY, CDR2 SVGEGT. With 5 bases removed from V and 2 bases from J, the gap between germline ends came to 15 bases. The CDR3 runs 15 residues.

The chain combines TRBV28 with TRBJ1-5; weak D call: TRBD1 (6 bases). This CDR3 comprises 17 residues. V lost 5 bases, J lost 4 bases, and 21 bases lay in between. CDR1 and CDR2 from the germline V gene are MDHEN and SYDVKM. The CDR3 DNA sequence: TGTGCCAGCAGTCCACCCGTGGGACACAAAGGGAATCAGCCCCAGCATTTT. Translation: CASSPPVGHKGNQPQHF.

V and J are TRBV7-9 and TRBJ1-1; D is uncertain. V was cut by 1 base and J by 6 bases, with 12 bases left in between. From germline, CDR1 is SEHNR and CDR2 FQNEAQ (reference sequence). The CDR3 totals 14 residues. The CDR3 reads CASSLVGSRAEAFF. The DNA of the CDR3 is TGTGCCAGCAGCTTAGTTGGCTCTCGTGCTGAAGCTTTCTTT.

J is TRBJ1-5 and V is TRBV27; D might be TRBD1 (5 bases). Per germline, CDR1 MNHEY and CDR2 SMNVEV (reference sequence). The CDR3 consists of 16 residues. Trimming stripped 5 bases from V and 1 base from J, with 15 bases between. The DNA of the CDR3 is TGTGCCAGCAGTCCTCGGGGGGGTTGGAGCAATCAGCCCCAGCATTTT. Its translation: CASSPRGGWSNQPQHF.

The CDR3, as DNA: TGTGCCAGCAGTTACTCGTCGGGTTTGGCTGAAGCTTTCTTT. Its protein product is CASSYSSGLAEAFF. This sequence joins TRBV6-2 or TRBV6-3 and TRBJ1-1, with unresolved D. The CDR3 sequence is 14 residues long. With 0 bases removed from V and 6 bases from J, the gap between germline ends came to 11 bases. The germline gives CDR1 MNHEY, CDR2 SVGEGT.

The chain is built from TRBV2 and TRBJ2-5, with TRBD1 matching 12 bases. V shed 3 bases and J 7 bases; nucleotides not matched to a gene: 6. There are 15 residues in the CDR3. Per germline, CDR1 SNHLY and CDR2 FYNNEI. The CDR3 DNA reads TGTGCCAGCAGTGAGGGACAGGGGGCGCTTGGGACCCAGTACTTC. Translation: CASSEGQGALGTQYF.

The rearrangement links TRBV7-3 to TRBJ1-1; 8 bases match TRBD1. V lost 6 bases and J lost 5; bases outside the gene matches: 17. Germline lookup yields CDR1 SGHTA and CDR2 FQGTGA. This CDR3 has 17 residues. CDR3 coding DNA: TGTGCCAGCAGTCCCCAGGGGGCTTTTGGTGTTTCAACTGAAGCTTTCTTT. Amino acids: CASSPQGAFGVSTEAFF.

The V call is TRBV5-1, the J call TRBJ2-7, with 7 bases lining up with TRBD2. There are 13 residues in the CDR3. V dropped 3 bases and J dropped 0; count of bases not matched to a gene: 0. Germline-derived CDR1 and CDR2 are SGHRS and YFSETQ. The CDR3 protein is CASSWGGSYEQYF. Here the CDR3 DNA reads TGCGCCAGCAGCTGGGGGGGCTCCTACGAGCAGTACTTC.

The V and J genes are TRBV29-1 and TRBJ2-2; 9 bases match TRBD1. The V gene's germline CDR1 is SQVTM and CDR2 ANQGSEA. V shed 6 bases, J shed 5 bases, and the junction held 4 bases outside the gene matches. CDR3 length equals 13 residues. CDR3 region: CSVTGGWTGELFF. The CDR3 DNA is TGCAGCGTCACAGGGGGCTGGACCGGGGAGCTGTTTTTT.

V and J are TRBV6-5 and TRBJ2-1; D is unresolved. Trimming took off 0 bases at V and 0 bases at J, with 6 bases between the two ends. The length of the CDR3 is 15 residues. Germline V gives CDR1 MNHEY, CDR2 SVGAGI. The CDR3 loop is CASSYSRSSYNEQFF. In DNA, the CDR3 is TGTGCCAGCAGTTACTCCCGGAGCTCCTACAATGAGCAGTTCTTC.

The rearrangement joins TRBV7-2 to TRBJ1-2; D is uncertain. The CDR3 consists of 13 residues. V was shortened by 0 bases and J by 1 base, with 3 bases between the two germline ends. Germline CDR1 reads SGHTA; CDR2 reads FQGNSA. The CDR3 DNA reads TGTGCCAGCAGCTTAGCACTTAACTATGGCTACACCTTC. Protein: CASSLALNYGYTF.

This clone was seen only once. The CDR3 spells CATSRDHVLAGEQYF. As DNA, the CDR3 is TGTGCCACCAGCAGAGATCACGTGCTAGCGGGCGAGCAGTACTTC. The chain couples TRBV15 to TRBJ2-7, with 8 nucleotides matching TRBD2. The V segment lost 0 bases and the J segment 6 bases; nucleotides outside the gene matches: 7. CDR3 length: 15 amino acids. The germline gives CDR1 LNHNV, CDR2 YYDKDF (reference sequence).

This clone was detected only a few times. This rearrangement joins TRBV19 to TRBJ1-3; D ambiguous. Germline-derived CDR1 and CDR2 are LNHDA and SQIVND (reference sequence). Trimming cost V 11 bases and J 0 bases, with 14 bases left between them. This CDR3 contains 14 residues. The DNA for the CDR3 is TGTGCCGTCGGGTCCCCAATCTCTGGAAACACCATATATTTT. Translated, it gives CAVGSPISGNTIYF.

The gene calls are TRBV6-1 and TRBJ1-4; D may be TRBD1 (5 bases). Germline V CDR1 and CDR2: MNHNS, SASEGT. The CDR3 contains 18 residues. The V end lost 0 bases, the J end lost 1 base, and 15 bases lay between the germline ends. CDR3: CASSEAGSGLGTNEKLFF. The CDR3 coding sequence is TGTGCCAGCAGTGAAGCGGGATCAGGGTTAGGAACTAATGAAAAACTGTTTTTT.

The V gene is TRBV2, the J gene TRBJ2-2; TRBD2 matches 7 bases. The CDR3 has 18 residues. Trimming took 2 bases from V and 2 from J; bases not matched to a gene: 11. Germline V gene data show CDR1 as SNHLY and CDR2 as FYNNEI. The CDR3 loop reads CASSEPLYGRHNTGELFF. The CDR3 nucleotides are TGTGCCAGCAGTGAACCCCTCTACGGGAGGCATAACACCGGGGAGCTGTTTTTT.

The chain combines TRBV7-6 with TRBJ1-2, with TRBD1 identical over 7 bases. This CDR3 is built from 12 residues. The V gene's germline CDR1 is SGHVS and CDR2 FNYEAQ. With V trimmed by 5 bases and J by 7 bases, 4 bases remained unmatched. DNA of the CDR3: TGTGCCAGCAGCCCCCGACAGGGTGGCTACACCTTC. Amino acid sequence: CASSPRQGGYTF. The full variable domain, completed using reference TRBV7-6 and TRBJ1-2, is GAGVSQSPRYKVTKRGQDVALRCDPISGHVSLYWYRQALGQGPEFLTYFNYEAQQDKSGLPNDRFSAERPEGSISTLTIQRTEQRDSAMYRCASSPRQGGYTFGSGTRLTVV.

The CDR3 bases are TGTGCCAGCAGGTCAGGGAACACTGAAGCTTTCTTT. It specifies CASRSGNTEAFF. V is TRBV28 and J is TRBJ1-1; no clear D. Trimming pared 6 bases from V and 1 base from J, leaving 6 bases between. Germline V lookup: CDR1 MDHEN, CDR2 SYDVKM. The CDR3 spans 12 residues. Filled out from reference TRBV28 and TRBJ1-1, the complete variable domain reads DVKVTQSSRYLVKRTGEKVFLECVQDMDHENMFWYRQDPGLGLRLIYFSYDVKMKEKGDIPEGYSVSREKKERFSLILESASTNQTSMYLCASRSGNTEAFFGQGTRLTVV.

V is TRBV2 and J is TRBJ1-2; a weak D match, TRBD1 (6 bases). Trimming cost V 11 bases and J 3 bases, with 19 bases left between them. Germline CDR1 and CDR2: SNHLY and FYNNEI. This CDR3 comprises 14 residues. CDR3 coding DNA: TGTGCCGGAACCCGAGGGGGGGGTTACTATGGCTACACCTTC. This sequence encodes CAGTRGGGYYGYTF.

The chain couples TRBV7-2 to TRBJ2-7; no clear D. V lost 5 bases to trimming and J lost 1 base, with 15 bases between them. The CDR3 sequence is 15 residues long. The germline CDR1 and CDR2 sequences are SGHTA and FQGNSA. The CDR3 sequence: CASSDRLGVSYEQYF. Here the CDR3 DNA reads TGTGCCAGCAGCGACCGACTTGGCGTATCCTACGAGCAGTACTTC.

The chain combines TRBV5-4 with TRBJ2-1; D may be TRBD1 (6 bases). This CDR3 region has 16 residues. CDR1 is SGHNT and CDR2 is YYREEE in the germline V gene (reference sequence). V lost 5 bases to trimming and J lost 7 bases, with 22 bases between them. The CDR3 here is CASRKTGNRVRNEQFF. CDR3 bases: TGTGCCAGCAGGAAAACAGGGAATCGAGTACGAAATGAGCAGTTCTTC.

The chain couples TRBV7-3 to TRBJ1-1; D is undetermined. The V gene's germline CDR1 is SGHTA and CDR2 FQGTGA. Trimming removed 6 bases at V and 0 bases at J, with 11 bases between. This CDR3 has 14 residues. The CDR3 DNA reads TGTGCCAGCAGACGAGATAATATGAACACTGAAGCTTTCTTT. As protein: CASRRDNMNTEAFF.

The chain uses TRBV2 and TRBJ1-1; 7 nucleotides align to TRBD1. The CDR3 is made up of 14 amino acids. The J segment lost 1 base and the V segment lost 4 bases, leaving 3 bases of the junction unmatched. CDR1 is SNHLY, CDR2 FYNNEI, per germline. The chain's CDR3 is CASSVTGENTEAFF. DNA of the CDR3: TGTGCCAGCAGTGTCACAGGGGAGAACACTGAAGCTTTCTTT.